Below are 21 T cell receptor beta chains sequenced from a single sample in a study of monozygotic twins with inflammatory bowel disease. TCRdb reprocessed the 5' RACE reads, with one entry per CDR3 protein and no DNA. Recorded here are more than 300,000 distinct CDR3 sequences; the top ten clones represent just over 2.5%. The specimen sequenced was blood. These receptors came from a human donor with ulcerative colitis or Crohn's disease, or a healthy co-twin of an affected twin (not recorded which).

The rearrangement uses TRBV7-9 and TRBJ2-7; TCRdb gives TRBD2 as the D gene, but with no DNA this cannot be confirmed. Germline V gene lookup returns CDR1 SEHNR and CDR2 FQNEAQ (reference sequence). This CDR3 is built from 14 residues. CDR3 protein: CASSWRDSPYEQYF.

The V call is TRBV29-1, the J call TRBJ2-7; absent DNA, TCRdb's TRBD2 call cannot be checked. Germline CDR1 reads SQVTM; CDR2 reads ANQGSEA. This CDR3 has 14 amino acids. CDR3 loop: CSVNGLAGVDEQYF.

The chain is built from TRBV18 and TRBJ1-6. The CDR3 loop spans 14 amino acids. CDR1 is KGHSH, CDR2 LQKENI, per germline. The CDR3 sequence is CASSPLQGGSPLHF.

The V call is TRBV5-6, the J call TRBJ1-1. Germline V gene data show CDR1 as SGHDT and CDR2 as YYEEEE. The CDR3 is made up of 14 amino acids. Here the CDR3 reads CASSLEQMNTEAFF.

This sequence joins TRBV29-1 and TRBJ2-2; TCRdb proposes TRBD2, but this gene call is untestable without DNA. This CDR3 has 14 residues. Germline V CDR1 and CDR2: SQVTM, ANQGSEA. This CDR3 is CSVNGLMNTGELFF.

The genes are TRBV19 and TRBJ2-3. CDR1 LNHDA and CDR2 SQIVND come from the germline V gene (reference sequence). CDR3 length: 14 residues. The CDR3 region is CASSTWTSGDTQYF.

This chain links TRBV3-1 with TRBJ1-2; without DNA, the TCRdb call of TRBD1 cannot be checked. This CDR3 has 14 residues. In germline, CDR1 is LGHDT, CDR2 YNNKEL (reference sequence). The CDR3 region is CASSDRDRSYGYTF. The whole variable domain, filled in from reference TRBV3-1 and TRBJ1-2, reads DTAVSQTPKYLVTQMGNDKSIKCEQNLGHDTMYWYKQDSKKFLKIMFSYNNKELIINETVPNRFSPKSPDKAHLNLHINSLELGDSAVYFCASSDRDRSYGYTFGSGTRLTVV.

This chain uses TRBV20-1 with TRBJ2-7; TCRdb returns TRBD1, unconfirmable since there is no DNA. This CDR3 has 13 amino acids. From germline, CDR1 is DFQATT and CDR2 SNEGSKA (reference sequence). The CDR3 sequence: CSAWGDRGYEQYF.

The rearrangement uses TRBV7-2 and TRBJ1-6. The germline V gene has CDR1 SGHTA and CDR2 FQGNSA. The length of the CDR3 is 15 residues. The CDR3 sequence is CASNGRSSYNSPLHF.

The chain joins TRBV2 to TRBJ1-1; TCRdb's D call of TRBD1 is untestable without DNA. The CDR3 length is 12 residues. Germline V gene sequence: CDR1 SNHLY, CDR2 FYNNEI. The CDR3 here is CASSNGGTEAFF.

The V gene is TRBV5-1, the J gene TRBJ1-5. The CDR3 spans 15 residues. Germline CDR1 reads SGHRS; CDR2 reads YFSETQ. The CDR3 region is CASSLADPNHQPQHF. The full variable domain, completed using reference TRBV5-1 and TRBJ1-5, is KAGVTQTPRYLIKTRGQQVTLSCSPISGHRSVSWYQQTPGQGLQFLFEYFSETQRNKGNFPGRFSGRQFSNSRSEMNVSTLELGDSALYLCASSLADPNHQPQHFGDGTRLSIL.

The rearrangement joins TRBV28 to TRBJ1-4; TCRdb calls TRBD1, which cannot be checked without DNA. Germline V gene data show CDR1 as MDHEN and CDR2 as SYDVKM. The CDR3 sequence is 18 residues long. CDR3 protein: CASSLIRGVSATNEKLFF.

This chain connects TRBV5-1 to TRBJ1-2. This CDR3 is built from 12 residues. CDR1 SGHRS and CDR2 YFSETQ come from the germline V gene. CDR3 sequence: CASSRDFYGYTF.

The chain couples TRBV20-1 to TRBJ1-5; TCRdb indicates TRBD1, and absent DNA this call remains unverified. This CDR3 is 17 amino acids long. Looked up from germline, CDR1 is DFQATT and CDR2 is SNEGSKA (reference sequence). This chain's CDR3 is CSARKIDPPVGNQPQHF.

The CDR3 protein is CASSPTYRGDEQYF. The chain links TRBV5-6 to TRBJ2-7; TCRdb lists TRBD1, though no DNA is available to test this call. The CDR3 totals 14 residues. Germline assignment: CDR1 SGHDT and CDR2 YYEEEE. The variable domain in full, with the rest retrieved from reference TRBV5-6 and TRBJ2-7, is DAGVTQSPTHLIKTRGQQVTLRCSPKSGHDTVSWYQQALGQGPQFIFQYYEEEERQRGNFPDRFSGHQFPNYSSELNVNALLLGDSALYLCASSPTYRGDEQYFGPGTRLTVT.

The chain combines TRBV2 with TRBJ1-6. The CDR3 extends over 15 amino acids. Germline values: CDR1 SNHLY, CDR2 FYNNEI. CDR3 protein: CASRMGSSYNSPLHF. The complete variable domain, with remaining parts taken from reference TRBV2 and TRBJ1-6, reads EPEVTQTPSHQVTQMGQEVILRCVPISNHLYFYWYRQILGQKVEFLVSFYNNEISEKSEIFDDQFSVERPDGSNFTLKIRSTKLEDSAMYFCASRMGSSYNSPLHFGNGTRLTVT.

The rearrangement joins TRBV19 to TRBJ2-1; checking the TCRdb D call of TRBD2 is not possible without DNA. The CDR3 covers 16 residues. Per the germline V gene, CDR1 is LNHDA and CDR2 is SQIVND (reference sequence). The CDR3 reads CASSKGSGSGWNEQFF.

This sequence joins TRBV5-1 and TRBJ1-2; without DNA, the TCRdb call of TRBD1 cannot be checked. This CDR3 contains 17 residues. The germline V gene encodes CDR1 SGHRS and CDR2 YFSETQ. The CDR3 sequence: CASSLVISGQGVSGYTF.

The V gene is TRBV6-2 or TRBV6-3, the J gene TRBJ2-7; TCRdb proposes TRBD1, but this gene call is untestable without DNA. The CDR3 contains 15 residues. CDR1 and CDR2 (germline): MNHEY, SVGEGT. CDR3 loop: CASSYGGGSFHEQYF.

The V and J genes are TRBV20-1 and TRBJ1-1; there is no DNA to check the TCRdb D call of TRBD1. The CDR3 has 14 residues. Germline CDR1 and CDR2: DFQATT and SNEGSKA (reference sequence). The CDR3 here is CSAKVRHRVTEAFF.

The rearrangement joins TRBV12-3 or TRBV12-4 to TRBJ1-2; TCRdb designates TRBD1, a call that cannot be tested without DNA. The CDR3 is made up of 15 amino acids. CDR3 sequence: CASSLMGQGLGGYTF.